The 20 T cell receptor beta chains listed next were all sequenced from one sample in a study of blood T cell repertoires in COVID-19. TCRdb's table, derived via immunoSEQ multiplex PCR, lists solely in-frame clones and lacks some. The sample has roughly 220,000 clones, around 84% seen once. The material sequenced was peripheral blood. Receptors originate from a man between 60 and 75 years old with acute or convalescent COVID-19.

J is TRBJ2-3 and V is TRBV3-1 (or the pseudogene TRBV3-2); 12 bases are a match to TRBD1. This CDR3 has 18 residues. Germline V gene lookup returns CDR1 LGHDT and CDR2 YNNKEL (reference sequence). Losses at the gene ends were 4 bases for V and 5 bases for J; bases not matched to a gene: 13. CDR3 region: CASSRGTGGENRLDTQYF. The CDR3, as DNA: TGTGCCAGCAGCCGGGGGACAGGGGGCGAGAATCGACTAGATACGCAGTATTTT.

The rearrangement links TRBV28 to TRBJ1-1; 9 bases are a match to TRBD1. This CDR3 has 15 residues. The V and J ends lost 5 bases and 1 base, in that order; junction bases with no gene match: 5. Germline CDR1 and CDR2: MDHEN and SYDVKM. In DNA form, the CDR3 reads TGTGCCAGCAGTAAACAGGGGGCAGGGAACACTGAAGCTTTCTTT. It translates to CASSKQGAGNTEAFF. Full variable domain (remainder filled in from reference TRBV28 and TRBJ1-1): DVKVTQSSRYLVKRTGEKVFLECVQDMDHENMFWYRQDPGLGLRLIYFSYDVKMKEKGDIPEGYSVSREKKERFSLILESASTNQTSMYLCASSKQGAGNTEAFFGQGTRLTVV.

V is TRBV27 and J is TRBJ1-2, with 7 bases aligning to TRBD1. This CDR3 contains 14 residues. The V gene's germline CDR1 is MNHEY and CDR2 SMNVEV (reference sequence). V shed 3 bases, J shed 6 bases, and the junction held 7 bases outside the gene matches. The CDR3 sequence: CASSLTGLENGYTF. The CDR3 DNA sequence: TGTGCCAGCAGTTTGACAGGGTTGGAAAATGGCTACACCTTC.

CDR3 coding DNA: TGTGCCAGCTCGCCCATGAAGGGGGGGGCTGGTGGAAACACCATATATTTT. It is translated as CASSPMKGGAGGNTIYF. The rearrangement joins TRBV18 to TRBJ1-3, with D perhaps matching TRBD1 (6 bases). The CDR3 extends over 17 amino acids. The germline gives CDR1 KGHSH, CDR2 LQKENI. Trimming cost V 6 bases and J 3 bases, with 21 bases left between them.

The rearrangement joins TRBV5-4 to TRBJ2-1; D is uncertain. Germline CDR1 and CDR2: SGHNT and YYREEE (reference sequence). V was pared by 0 bases and J by 6 bases, with 10 bases between. CDR3 length equals 14 residues. CDR3 coding DNA: TGTGCCAGCAGCTTGGCCGTCTATTCCAATGAGCAGTTCTTC. Translation gives CASSLAVYSNEQFF.

V usage is TRBV5-1 and J usage is TRBJ1-1, with 7 bases aligning to TRBD1. The CDR3 runs 15 residues. With 4 bases clipped from V and 3 bases from J, the junction kept 9 bases outside the gene matches. Germline V gene sequence: CDR1 SGHRS, CDR2 YFSETQ. CDR3 loop: CASSLTGKGDTEAFF. The CDR3 DNA follows: TGCGCCAGCAGCCTGACAGGGAAGGGGGACACTGAAGCTTTCTTT.

The chain recombines TRBV6-1 with TRBJ2-4, with D possibly matching TRBD2 (6 bases). Germline V gives CDR1 MNHNS, CDR2 SASEGT. CDR3 length: 16 residues. Between the trimmed V and J ends, which lost 1 base and 7 bases, there was a span of 17 bases. The CDR3 DNA sequence: TGTGCCAGCAGTGAAGTTGGGGGGAGACGGAAGAACATTCAGTACTTC. The encoded protein is CASSEVGGRRKNIQYF.

This sequence joins TRBV5-1 and TRBJ2-7; the match to TRBD1 covers 7 bases. The CDR3 spans 15 residues. Germline lookup yields CDR1 SGHRS and CDR2 YFSETQ. V shed 1 base and J 1 base; nucleotides not matched to a gene: 5. The CDR3 DNA is TGCGCCAGCAGCTTGCATGAGGGGGCATCCTACGAGCAGTACTTC. It specifies CASSLHEGASYEQYF.

This chain joins TRBV2 and TRBJ1-6; unclear D gene. Germline lookup yields CDR1 SNHLY and CDR2 FYNNEI. The V and J ends lost 3 bases and 7 bases respectively, with 13 bases between them. This CDR3 comprises 15 residues. CDR3 nucleotide sequence: TGTGCCAGCAGTGAGGCGGCGGTTTCCAATTCACCCCTCCACTTT. This encodes CASSEAAVSNSPLHF. Drawing the rest from reference TRBV2 and TRBJ1-6, the complete variable domain is EPEVTQTPSHQVTQMGQEVILRCVPISNHLYFYWYRQILGQKVEFLVSFYNNEISEKSEIFDDQFSVERPDGSNFTLKIRSTKLEDSAMYFCASSEAAVSNSPLHFGNGTRLTVT.

This sequence joins TRBV3-1 (or the pseudogene TRBV3-2) and TRBJ2-5; 7 nucleotides align to TRBD2. The CDR3 length is 15 residues. Germline V gene sequence: CDR1 LGHDT, CDR2 YNNKEL (reference sequence). V trimming: 7 bases; J trimming: 4 bases; junction bases outside the gene matches: 12. CDR3 DNA: TGTGCCAGCATGGGGGGGGACTACGCAAGAGAGACCCAGTACTTC. Protein: CASMGGDYARETQYF.

The genes are TRBV7-9 and TRBJ2-5, with D uncertain. Per germline, CDR1 SEHNR and CDR2 FQNEAQ (reference sequence). The CDR3 has 15 residues. The ends were cut back, 3 bases at V and 2 bases at J, with 13 bases in the middle. In DNA, the CDR3 is TGTGCCAGCAGCTTTCCCTCGGCTAGTCAAGAGACCCAGTACTTC. This codes for CASSFPSASQETQYF.

This chain connects TRBV5-4 to TRBJ1-2; tentative D call: TRBD1 (6 bases). The germline V gene encodes CDR1 SGHNT and CDR2 YYREEE (reference sequence). Trimming removed 7 bases at V and 4 bases at J, with 14 bases between. This CDR3 is built from 13 residues. The CDR3 DNA sequence: TGTGCCAGCGGTTCAGGGGATGGCTATGGCTACACCTTC. This sequence encodes CASGSGDGYGYTF.

The chain links TRBV5-5 to TRBJ2-5; TRBD2 aligns across 12 bases. CDR1 and CDR2 from the germline V gene are SGHKS and YYEKEE (reference sequence). There are 18 residues in the CDR3. After removal of 2 bases from V and 5 bases from J, the junction contained 13 bases not matched to a gene. The chain's CDR3 is CASSLRLAGVPGLETQYF. In DNA form, the CDR3 reads TGTGCCAGCAGCTTAAGACTAGCGGGGGTCCCGGGGTTGGAGACCCAGTACTTC.

Notes on this clone: Other DNA sequences within the sample encode an identical CDR3. CDR3 sequence reads: CASSPRTGGGTEAFF. The CDR3 coding sequence is TGTGCCAGCTCACCCCGGACAGGGGGAGGCACTGAAGCTTTCTTT. V gene TRBV18 combines with J gene TRBJ1-1, with 10 bases aligning to TRBD1. The CDR3 is made up of 15 amino acids. Germline CDR1 is KGHSH and CDR2 is LQKENI. The trim removed 3 bases at V and 4 bases at J, leaving 5 bases unmatched.

The genes are TRBV27 and TRBJ1-6; possible D gene TRBD1, 5 bases. Germline-derived CDR1 and CDR2 are MNHEY and SMNVEV (reference sequence). V gave up 6 bases and J gave up 1 base, with 22 bases separating them. The CDR3 has 19 residues. CDR3 residues: CASRGEPLVGGSYNSPLHF. Written as DNA, the CDR3 is TGTGCCAGCAGGGGGGAGCCCCTCGTAGGAGGGTCCTATAATTCACCCCTCCACTTT.

V gene TRBV9 combines with J gene TRBJ2-3; 10 bases are a match to TRBD2. The CDR3 sequence is 15 residues long. Germline-derived CDR1 and CDR2 are SGDLS and YYNGEE. V trimming: 4 bases; J trimming: 4 bases; junction bases outside the gene matches: 6. CDR3 nucleotide sequence: TGTGCCAGCAGCTCGAGCGGGGGGGCCCCAGATACGCAGTATTTT. Translation gives CASSSSGGAPDTQYF.

This sequence joins TRBV2 and TRBJ2-5, with 7 bases that match TRBD1. The germline V gene has CDR1 SNHLY and CDR2 FYNNEI. CDR3 size: 13 residues. V lost 3 bases and J lost 5; bases outside the gene matches: 3. CDR3 region: CASSDTGVETQYF. CDR3 DNA: TGTGCCAGCAGTGACACAGGGGTGGAGACCCAGTACTTC.

This clone was seen once. V gene TRBV9 combines with J gene TRBJ1-2; D is uncertain. Trimming took off 0 bases at V and 2 bases at J, with 5 bases between the two ends. Looked up from germline, CDR1 is SGDLS and CDR2 is YYNGEE. The CDR3 runs 13 residues. CDR3 loop: CASSVAGNYGYTF. CDR3 coding DNA: TGTGCCAGCAGCGTAGCGGGGAACTATGGCTACACCTTC.

The rearrangement links TRBV9 to TRBJ2-1, with D possibly being TRBD1 (6 bases). Germline lookup yields CDR1 SGDLS and CDR2 YYNGEE. This CDR3 region has 19 residues. With 4 bases removed from V and 0 bases from J, the gap between germline ends came to 23 bases. CDR3 protein: CASSIRPHGWGPSYNEQFF. CDR3 nucleotide sequence: TGTGCCAGCAGCATACGCCCTCATGGGTGGGGGCCCTCCTACAATGAGCAGTTCTTC.

The chain links TRBV23-1 to TRBJ2-5; TRBD1 might be the D (8 bases). TRBV23-1 is noted as an ORF with a role that remains uncertain. This CDR3 contains 17 residues. Trimming cost V 0 bases and J 4 bases, with 18 bases left between them. CDR3 sequence reads: CASSQSTEDREGETQYF. The CDR3 DNA follows: TGCGCCAGCAGTCAATCCACCGAGGACAGGGAGGGAGAGACCCAGTACTTC.